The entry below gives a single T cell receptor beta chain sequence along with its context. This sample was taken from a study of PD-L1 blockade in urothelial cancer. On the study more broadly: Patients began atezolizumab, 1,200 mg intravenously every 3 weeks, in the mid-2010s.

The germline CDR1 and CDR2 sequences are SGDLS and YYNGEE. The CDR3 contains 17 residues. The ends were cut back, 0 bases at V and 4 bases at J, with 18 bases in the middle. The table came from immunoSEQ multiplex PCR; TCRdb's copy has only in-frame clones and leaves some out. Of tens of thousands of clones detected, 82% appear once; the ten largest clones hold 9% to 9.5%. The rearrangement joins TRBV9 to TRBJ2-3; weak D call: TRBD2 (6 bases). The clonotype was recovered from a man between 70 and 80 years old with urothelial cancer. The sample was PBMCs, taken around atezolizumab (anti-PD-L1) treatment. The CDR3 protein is CASSVDRSSWGADTQYF. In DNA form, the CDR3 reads TGTGCCAGCAGCGTAGATCGGTCCTCTTGGGGGGCAGATACGCAGTATTTT.